This is a list of T cell receptor beta chains from one sample in a study of T cells in localized non-small cell lung cancer. Profiling relied on immunoSEQ multiplex PCR, and the TCRdb table lists in-frame clones only, not all of them. The sample carries about 2,300 clones, roughly 24% recorded once. Specimen: lung tumor tissue, collected before any cancer treatment. The receptors shown here come from a woman between 40 and 69 years old with stage II squamous cell lung carcinoma. CDR3s include the opening cysteine and the closing phenylalanine or tryptophan. The D gene is left open where the match is weak. The listing skips clone size in some rows; elsewhere it reads once, few, many or a size class.

>TRBD2|TRBV30|TRBJ2-1|.
CAWSNERGYNEQFF
TGTGCCTGGAGTAATGAGCGGGGGTACAATGAGCAGTTCTTC
>.|TRBV19|TRBJ1-5|few
CASSRDPNQPQHF
TGTGCCAGTAGTCGGGACCCTAATCAGCCCCAGCATTTT
>.|TRBV28|TRBJ2-5|few
CASSSPTRETQYF
TGTGCCAGCAGTTCTCCTACTCGGGAGACCCAGTACTTC
>TRBD1|TRBV11-3|TRBJ1-5|medium-sized
CASSPSGTANQPQHF
TGTGCCAGCAGCCCGTCCGGGACAGCAAATCAGCCCCAGCATTTT
>TRBD2|TRBV19|TRBJ2-5|.
CASSRTRTSGMQETQYF
TGTGCCAGTAGTAGGACAAGGACTAGCGGAATGCAAGAGACCCAGTACTTC
>.|TRBV7-2|TRBJ1-3|.
CASSPALGNTIYF
TGTGCCAGCAGCCCCGCCCTTGGAAACACCATATATTTT
>TRBD1|TRBV6-7|TRBJ1-2|.
CASSYADRVYGYTF
TGTGCCAGCAGTTACGCGGACAGGGTCTATGGCTACACCTTC
>.|TRBV6-8|TRBJ1-1|.
CASSYGGPNTEAFF
TGTGCCAGCAGTTACGGAGGACCCAACACTGAAGCTTTCTTT
>TRBD1|TRBV10-2|TRBJ1-3|.
CASSEADRVVGNTIYF
TGCGCCAGCAGTGAAGCGGACAGGGTGGTCGGAAACACCATATATTTT
>.|TRBV11-3|TRBJ2-3|medium-sized
CASSFARAPTDTQYF
TGTGCCAGCAGCTTTGCACGGGCCCCCACAGATACGCAGTATTTT
>.|TRBV6-8|TRBJ1-1|large
CASSEHNTEAFF
TGTGCCAGCAGTGAGCACAACACTGAAGCTTTCTTT
>.|TRBV28|TRBJ2-1|.
CASSLGTNEQFF
TGTGCCAGCAGTTTAGGCACTAATGAGCAGTTCTTC
>TRBD1|TRBV6-8|TRBJ2-6|few
CASNRDRVSGANVLTF
TGTGCCAGCAACCGGGACAGGGTCTCTGGGGCCAACGTCCTGACTTTC
>.|TRBV6-8|TRBJ2-7|.
CASSQRPSYEQYF
TGTGCCAGCAGTCAGCGACCATCCTACGAGCAGTACTTC
>.|TRBV7-2|TRBJ2-3|medium-sized
CASNLRSTDTQYF
TGTGCCAGCAATTTGAGGAGCACAGATACGCAGTATTTT
>.|TRBV9|TRBJ2-7|few
CASSVDERLLYF
TGTGCCAGCAGCGTAGACGAGCGGCTTCTGTACTTC
>.|TRBV11-3|TRBJ1-1|medium-sized
CASSLRAGDVFTEAFF
TGTGCCAGCAGCTTACGGGCAGGGGATGTGTTCACTGAAGCTTTCTTT
>.|TRBV4-1|TRBJ2-7|.
CASSQGRTYEQYF
TGCGCCAGCAGCCAAGGCCGAACCTACGAGCAGTACTTC
>.|TRBV15|TRBJ1-4|few
CATSRDSQVAEKLFF
TGTGCCACCAGCAGAGATAGCCAGGTGGCTGAAAAACTGTTTTTT
>.|TRBV27|TRBJ1-4|.
CASSFWQSGEKLFF
TGTGCCAGCAGTTTCTGGCAGTCTGGGGAAAAACTGTTTTTT
>.|TRBV10-2|TRBJ2-2|.
CASSEKTFTGTSNTGELFF
TGCGCCAGCAGTGAGAAGACGTTCACCGGGACTTCCAACACCGGGGAGCTGTTTTTT
>.|TRBV28|TRBJ2-7|.
CASLAPPGTESYEQYF
TGTGCCAGCTTAGCTCCCCCCGGAACCGAGTCCTACGAGCAGTACTTC
>.|TRBV25-1|TRBJ2-7|.
CASSDPGTKGSYEQYF
TGTGCCAGCAGTGACCCCGGGACAAAGGGGTCCTACGAGCAGTACTTC
>.|TRBV5-1|TRBJ1-2|.
CASSPLSLGGGNKGYTF
TGCGCCAGCAGCCCTCTGTCCTTAGGCGGGGGGAATAAGGGCTACACCTTC
>.|TRBV6-8|TRBJ2-2|few
CASSYSQGPWAGELFF
TGTGCCAGCAGTTACTCTCAGGGTCCGTGGGCCGGGGAGCTGTTTTTT
>.|TRBV30|TRBJ1-3|.
CAWTGASGNTIYF
TGTGCCTGGACAGGCGCCTCTGGAAACACCATATATTTT
>.|TRBV19|TRBJ2-3|once
CASRHSTDTQYF
TGTGCCAGTAGGCACAGTACAGATACGCAGTATTTT
>.|TRBV7-6|TRBJ1-3|few
CASSLGELRLSGNTIYF
TGTGCCAGCAGCCTCGGGGAGTTACGACTCTCTGGAAACACCATATATTTT
>TRBD1|TRBV11-3|TRBJ1-1|.
CASSSLGGTGGDTEAFF
TGTGCCAGCAGCTCACTTGGTGGGACAGGGGGGGACACTGAAGCTTTCTTT
>.|TRBV11-3|TRBJ2-2|few
CASSLWEGKYTGELFF
TGTGCCAGCAGCTTATGGGAAGGGAAATACACCGGGGAGCTGTTTTTT
>.|TRBV28|TRBJ2-5|few
CASSSPTGPQETQYF
TGTGCCAGCAGTTCTCCGACAGGTCCCCAAGAGACCCAGTACTTC
>.|TRBV28|TRBJ2-7|.
CASRPQGGGSYEQYF
TGTGCCAGCAGACCGCAGGGGGGGGGCTCCTACGAGCAGTACTTC
>.|TRBV30|TRBJ2-5|.
CAWAVGQETQYF
TGTGCCTGGGCAGTGGGGCAAGAGACCCAGTACTTC
>.|TRBV28|TRBJ2-5|few
CASVRRQGETQYF
TGTGCCAGCGTTAGACGGCAGGGAGAGACCCAGTACTTC
>.|TRBV9|TRBJ2-2|.
CASRGQNTGELFF
TGTGCCAGCAGGGGGCAGAACACCGGGGAGCTGTTTTTT
>.|TRBV28|TRBJ2-2|large
CASSFQQARTGELFF
TGTGCCAGCAGTTTCCAACAGGCGAGGACCGGGGAGCTGTTTTTT
>.|TRBV19|TRBJ1-2|.
CASSPTGLENYGYTF
TGTGCCAGTAGCCCTACGGGACTTGAGAACTATGGCTACACCTTC
>TRBD1|TRBV6-8|TRBJ1-2|few
CASSYLTGDYGYTF
TGTGCCAGCAGTTACCTGACAGGGGACTATGGCTACACCTTC
>.|TRBV1|TRBJ1-1|few
CASSQGQTASTEAFF
TGCGCCAGCAGCCAAGGACAGACCGCCAGTACTGAAGCTTTCTTT
>TRBD1|TRBV18|TRBJ2-7|.
CASSPRQGASNEQYF
TGTGCCAGCTCACCGCGACAGGGGGCGTCGAACGAGCAGTACTTC
>.|TRBV29-1|TRBJ1-1|.
CSAKGRQEGGMNTEAFF
TGCAGCGCCAAAGGGCGGCAGGAAGGAGGTATGAACACTGAAGCTTTCTTT
>TRBD1|TRBV6-8|TRBJ2-7|medium-sized
CASSNTGTGSNEQYF
TGTGCCAGCAGTAATACCGGGACAGGGAGCAACGAGCAGTACTTC
>TRBD1|TRBV11-3|TRBJ2-1|few
CASSFNRGAYNEQFF
TGTGCCAGCAGCTTCAACAGGGGGGCCTACAATGAGCAGTTCTTC
>.|TRBV14|TRBJ1-2|.
CASSPWGSPYGYTF
TGTGCCAGCAGCCCCTGGGGCAGCCCGTATGGCTACACCTTC
>.|TRBV28|TRBJ2-5|medium-sized
CASTSPERETQYF
TGTGCCAGCACCTCCCCGGAGCGGGAGACCCAGTACTTC
>.|TRBV11-3|TRBJ1-5|medium-sized
CASSSTGHSNQPQHF
TGTGCCAGCAGCTCCACGGGACATAGCAATCAGCCCCAGCATTTT
>.|TRBV7-6|TRBJ2-3|.
CASSLMTASTDTQYF
TGTGCCAGCAGCTTAATGACAGCTAGCACAGATACGCAGTATTTT
>.|TRBV6-8|TRBJ1-5|few
CASLDGGNSNQPQHF
TGTGCCAGCTTGGACGGTGGGAATAGCAATCAGCCCCAGCATTTT
>.|TRBV9|TRBJ1-5|few
CASSVRGTGNQPQHF
TGTGCCAGCAGTGTTAGGGGTACGGGCAATCAGCCCCAGCATTTT
>.|TRBV9|TRBJ2-2|.
CASSVATGSGELFF
TGTGCCAGCAGCGTAGCGACGGGGTCCGGGGAGCTGTTTTTT
>TRBD2|TRBV6-8|TRBJ2-1|large
CASSLLAEGSYNEQFF
TGTGCCAGCAGCTTACTAGCGGAGGGTTCCTACAATGAGCAGTTCTTC